This T cell receptor (beta chain) was sequenced in a study of blood T cell repertoires in COVID-19. Germline lookup yields CDR1 SGHAT and CDR2 FQNNGV. CDR3 length equals 17 residues. V was pared by 10 bases and J by 0 bases, with 22 bases between. Under the authors' procedure: The authors estimated nucleated cell counts from reference gene primer amplification. Assay: immunoSEQ multiplex PCR; the TCRdb copy retains only in-frame clones and omits some. V and J calls plus clone size are reproduced from that table; the DNA served to infer D and trimming. This table has about 250,000 clones, 70% to 85% appearing once. This clone came up once.

The sequence was collected from an elderly man with acute or convalescent COVID-19. Material for sequencing was peripheral blood. The chain couples TRBV11-2 to TRBJ1-3; D gene unclear. Here the CDR3 DNA reads TGTGCCACCGGGCCTTTCCTAGCATCGAGCTCTGGAAACACCATATATTTT. This encodes CATGPFLASSSGNTIYF.